The clone carrying this TCR beta chain showed up many times. Its antigen is not known. These data belong to a study of T cells after yellow fever vaccination. Findings and limits, study-wide: Abundant clonotypes from the bulk population could have been carried over as contaminants into FACS-sorted repertoires. Boosting was followed by the reappearance of most primary-vaccination clones (just under 98% CD4, roughly 90% CD8). Though weaker, the secondary response peaked faster, on day 5 versus 15.

V lost 2 bases and J lost 3, with 7 bases in between. The CDR3 is 13 residues long. TCRdb redid the calling of the 5' RACE reads with MiXCR, one entry per CDR3 protein. Among nearly 550,000 distinct CDR3 sequences listed, 19% were seen once. The chain carries TRBV12-3 or TRBV12-4 and TRBJ1-1; unclear D gene. The sequences come from PBMCs, collected 15 days after the yellow fever booster vaccination. This clonotype was obtained from a man aged 25 to 40 who received the YFV17D yellow fever vaccine. CDR3 protein: CASSLTSDTEAFF. The CDR3 DNA reads as TGTGCCAGCAGTTTAACGTCGGACACTGAAGCTTTCTTT.